Below, one T cell receptor (beta chain) is given with its context. The data are from a study of T-cell memory formation after mild COVID-19. cDNA libraries for TCR alpha and TCR beta, carrying sample barcodes and UMIs, came from 5'RACE with constant-segment primers. A single record per CDR3 protein comes from TCRdb applying MiXCR to the 5' RACE reads. Here the sample spans about 390,000 distinct CDR3 sequences, around 21% being singletons. This CDR3 contains 13 residues. Per the germline V gene, CDR1 is GTSNPN and CDR2 is SVGIG (reference sequence). V shed 4 bases and J shed 4 bases, with 12 bases lying between them.

The receptor was derived from an adult woman who had mild COVID-19 (a few samples of this study predate the infection). Cell type and time point are not known. The V and J genes are TRBV30 and TRBJ2-3; D gene uncertain. Sequencing was done on a sample of PBMCs or a T cell subset sorted from them (not recorded which). The CDR3 DNA reads as TGTGCCTGGAATTCGGGTGCCTCAGATACGCAGTATTTT. As protein: CAWNSGASDTQYF.